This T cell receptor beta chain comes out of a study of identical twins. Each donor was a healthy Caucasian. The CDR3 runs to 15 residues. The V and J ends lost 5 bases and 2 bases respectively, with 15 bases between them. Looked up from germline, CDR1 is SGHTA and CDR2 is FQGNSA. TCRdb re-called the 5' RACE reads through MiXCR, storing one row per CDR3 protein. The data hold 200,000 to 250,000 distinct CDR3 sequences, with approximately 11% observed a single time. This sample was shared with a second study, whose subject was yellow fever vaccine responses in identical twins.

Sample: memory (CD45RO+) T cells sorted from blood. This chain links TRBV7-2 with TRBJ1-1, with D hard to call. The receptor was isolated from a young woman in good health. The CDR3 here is CASSPRTNPNTEAFF. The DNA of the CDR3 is TGTGCCAGCAGCCCTAGGACCAACCCTAACACTGAAGCTTTCTTT.